This paragraph covers one T cell receptor beta chain sequence. V lost 4 bases and J lost 4, with 8 bases in between. CDR3 size: 13 residues. The germline V gene has CDR1 MGHRA and CDR2 YSYEKL. This entry belongs to a study of blood T cell repertoires in COVID-19. Overall study: Sites across the United States, Italy and Spain contributed samples from acute and convalescent COVID-19.

As handled by the study authors: Estimates of nucleated cell counts were drawn from the amplification of reference gene primers. Sequencing used immunoSEQ multiplex PCR; TCRdb keeps in-frame clones, though not all of them. That table gives V, J and clone size, and the DNA gave D and trimming. Altogether approximately 160,000 clones are present, more than 60% being singletons, with the ten largest covering around 8.1%. V gene TRBV4-1 combines with J gene TRBJ2-1; D gene ambiguous. The specimen sequenced was peripheral blood. This TCR was recovered from a man aged 60 to 75 with acute or convalescent COVID-19. The CDR3 sequence: CASSLDLYNEQFF. CDR3 DNA: TGCGCCAGCAGCCTCGACTTATACAATGAGCAGTTCTTC.